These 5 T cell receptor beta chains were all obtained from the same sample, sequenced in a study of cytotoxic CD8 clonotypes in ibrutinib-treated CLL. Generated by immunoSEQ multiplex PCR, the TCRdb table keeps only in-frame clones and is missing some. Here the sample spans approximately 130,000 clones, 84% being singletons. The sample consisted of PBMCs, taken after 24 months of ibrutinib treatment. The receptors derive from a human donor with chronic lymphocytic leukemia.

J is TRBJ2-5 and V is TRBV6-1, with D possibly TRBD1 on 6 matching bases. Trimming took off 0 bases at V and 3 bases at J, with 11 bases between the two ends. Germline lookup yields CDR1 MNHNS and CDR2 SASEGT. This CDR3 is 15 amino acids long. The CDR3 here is CASSEATGRKETQYF. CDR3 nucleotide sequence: TGTGCCAGCAGTGAAGCAACAGGGAGAAAAGAGACCCAGTACTTC.

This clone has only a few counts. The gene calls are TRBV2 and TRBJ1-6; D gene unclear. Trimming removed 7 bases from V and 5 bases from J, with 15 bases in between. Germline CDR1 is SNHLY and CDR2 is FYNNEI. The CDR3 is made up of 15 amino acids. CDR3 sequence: CASKIRNNNNSPLHF. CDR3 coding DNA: TGTGCCAGCAAGATCAGAAATAACAATAATTCACCCCTCCACTTT.

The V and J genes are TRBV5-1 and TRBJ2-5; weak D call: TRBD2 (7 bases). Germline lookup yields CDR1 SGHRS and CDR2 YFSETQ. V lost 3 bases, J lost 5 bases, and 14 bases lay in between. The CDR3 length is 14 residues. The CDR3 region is CASSSGGQSETQYF. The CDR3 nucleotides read TGCGCCAGCAGCTCCGGGGGGCAGTCGGAGACCCAGTACTTC. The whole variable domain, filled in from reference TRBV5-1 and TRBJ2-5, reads KAGVTQTPRYLIKTRGQQVTLSCSPISGHRSVSWYQQTPGQGLQFLFEYFSETQRNKGNFPGRFSGRQFSNSRSEMNVSTLELGDSALYLCASSSGGQSETQYFGPGTRLLVL.

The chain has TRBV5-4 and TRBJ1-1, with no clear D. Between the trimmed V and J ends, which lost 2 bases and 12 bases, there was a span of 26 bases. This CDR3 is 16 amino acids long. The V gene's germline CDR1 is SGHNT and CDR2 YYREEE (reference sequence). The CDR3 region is CASSLQRTPVASSTFF. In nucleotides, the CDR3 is TGTGCCAGCAGCTTACAGAGGACCCCCGTGGCGTCTTCTACTTTCTTT.

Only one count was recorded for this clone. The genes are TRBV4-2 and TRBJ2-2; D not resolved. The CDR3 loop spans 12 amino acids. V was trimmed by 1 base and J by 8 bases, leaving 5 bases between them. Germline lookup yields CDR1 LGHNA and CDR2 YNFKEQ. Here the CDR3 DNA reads TGTGCCAGCAGCCAAGTTAAAGGGGAGCTGTTTTTT. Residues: CASSQVKGELFF.